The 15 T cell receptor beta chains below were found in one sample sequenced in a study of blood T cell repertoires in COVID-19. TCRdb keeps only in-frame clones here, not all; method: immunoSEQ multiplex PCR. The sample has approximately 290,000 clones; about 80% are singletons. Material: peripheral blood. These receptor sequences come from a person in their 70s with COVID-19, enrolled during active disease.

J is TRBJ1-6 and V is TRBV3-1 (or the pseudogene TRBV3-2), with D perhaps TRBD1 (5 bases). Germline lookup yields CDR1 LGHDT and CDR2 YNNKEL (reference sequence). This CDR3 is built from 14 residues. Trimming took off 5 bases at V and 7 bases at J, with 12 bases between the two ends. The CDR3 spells CASSSQGANSPLHF. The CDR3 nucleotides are TGTGCCAGCAGCTCCCAGGGTGCGAATTCACCCCTCCACTTT.

The CDR3 spells CASSLFTSGGYNEQFF. The CDR3 bases are TGTGCCAGCAGCTTGTTCACTAGCGGGGGCTACAATGAGCAGTTCTTC. This chain joins TRBV5-6 and TRBJ2-1; 11 bases fit TRBD2. CDR1 and CDR2 (germline): SGHDT, YYEEEE. Trimming cost V 1 base and J 3 bases; bases outside gene matches: 3. This CDR3 is built from 16 residues.

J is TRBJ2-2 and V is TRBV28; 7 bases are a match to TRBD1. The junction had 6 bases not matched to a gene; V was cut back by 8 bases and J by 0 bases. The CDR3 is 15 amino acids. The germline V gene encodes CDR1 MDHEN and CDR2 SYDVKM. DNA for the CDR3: TGTGCCAGCCACCCAACAGGGGCGAACACCGGGGAGCTGTTTTTT. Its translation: CASHPTGANTGELFF.

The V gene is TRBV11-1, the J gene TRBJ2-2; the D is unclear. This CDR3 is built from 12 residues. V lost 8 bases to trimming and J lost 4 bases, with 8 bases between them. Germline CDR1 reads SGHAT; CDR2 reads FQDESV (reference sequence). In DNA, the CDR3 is TGTGCCAGCCGCCAGTCCACCGGGGAGCTGTTTTTT. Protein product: CASRQSTGELFF.

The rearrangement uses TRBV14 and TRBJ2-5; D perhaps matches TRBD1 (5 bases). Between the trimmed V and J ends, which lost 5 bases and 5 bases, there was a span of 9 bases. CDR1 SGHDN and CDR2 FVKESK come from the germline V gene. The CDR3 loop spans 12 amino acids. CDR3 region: CASSIRVETQYF. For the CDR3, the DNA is TGTGCCAGCAGCATCAGGGTGGAGACCCAGTACTTC.

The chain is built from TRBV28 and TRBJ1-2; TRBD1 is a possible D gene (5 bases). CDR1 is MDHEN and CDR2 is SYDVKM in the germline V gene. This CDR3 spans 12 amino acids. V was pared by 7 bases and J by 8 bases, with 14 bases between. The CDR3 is CASTLVRGGYTF. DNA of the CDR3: TGTGCCAGCACTCTCGTGCGGGGGGGCTACACCTTC.

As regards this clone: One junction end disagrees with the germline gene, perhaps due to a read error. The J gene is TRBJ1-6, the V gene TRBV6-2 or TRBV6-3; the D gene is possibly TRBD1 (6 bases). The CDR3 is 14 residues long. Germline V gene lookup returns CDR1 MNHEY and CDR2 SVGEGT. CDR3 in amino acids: CASSPQGYISPLHF. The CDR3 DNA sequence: TGTGCCAGCAGTCCACAGGGATATATTTCACCCCTCCACTTT.

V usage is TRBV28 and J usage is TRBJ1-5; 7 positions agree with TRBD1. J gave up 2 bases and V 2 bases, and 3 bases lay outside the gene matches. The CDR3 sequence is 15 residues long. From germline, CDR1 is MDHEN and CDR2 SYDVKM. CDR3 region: CASSLRDSGNQPQHF. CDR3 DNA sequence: TGTGCCAGCAGTTTACGGGACAGCGGCAATCAGCCCCAGCATTTT.

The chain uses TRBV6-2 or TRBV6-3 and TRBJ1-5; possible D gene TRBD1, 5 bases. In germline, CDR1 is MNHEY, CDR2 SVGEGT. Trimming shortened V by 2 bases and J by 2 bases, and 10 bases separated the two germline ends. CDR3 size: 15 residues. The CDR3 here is CASSYAGGGNQPQHF. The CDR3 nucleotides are TGTGCCAGCAGTTACGCGGGAGGGGGCAATCAGCCCCAGCATTTT.

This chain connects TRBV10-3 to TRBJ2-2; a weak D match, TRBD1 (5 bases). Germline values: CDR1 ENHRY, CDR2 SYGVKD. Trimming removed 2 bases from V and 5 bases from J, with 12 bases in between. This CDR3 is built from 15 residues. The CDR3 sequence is CAISELGQPTGELFF. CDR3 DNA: TGTGCCATCAGTGAGCTGGGGCAGCCGACCGGGGAGCTGTTTTTT.

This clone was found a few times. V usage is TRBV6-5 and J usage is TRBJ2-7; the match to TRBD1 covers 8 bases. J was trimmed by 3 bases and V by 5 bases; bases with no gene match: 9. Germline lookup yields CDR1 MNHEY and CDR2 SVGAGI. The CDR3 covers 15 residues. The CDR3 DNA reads TGTGCCAGCAGTCCCCGGGACAGGTCTTTCTACGAGCAGTACTTC. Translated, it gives CASSPRDRSFYEQYF.

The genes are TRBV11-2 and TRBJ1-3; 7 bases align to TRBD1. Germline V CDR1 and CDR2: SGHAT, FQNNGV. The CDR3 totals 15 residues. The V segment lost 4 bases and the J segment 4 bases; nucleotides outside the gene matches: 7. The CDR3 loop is CASSSQTGPGNTIYF. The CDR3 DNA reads TGTGCCAGCAGCTCCCAGACAGGGCCGGGAAACACCATATATTTT.

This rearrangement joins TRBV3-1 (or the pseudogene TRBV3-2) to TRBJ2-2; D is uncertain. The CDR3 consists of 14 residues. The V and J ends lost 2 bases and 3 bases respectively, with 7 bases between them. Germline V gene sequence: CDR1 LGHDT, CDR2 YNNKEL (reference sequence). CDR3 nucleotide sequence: TGTGCCAGCAGCCAACTTCGGGACACCGGGGAGCTGTTTTTT. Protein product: CASSQLRDTGELFF.

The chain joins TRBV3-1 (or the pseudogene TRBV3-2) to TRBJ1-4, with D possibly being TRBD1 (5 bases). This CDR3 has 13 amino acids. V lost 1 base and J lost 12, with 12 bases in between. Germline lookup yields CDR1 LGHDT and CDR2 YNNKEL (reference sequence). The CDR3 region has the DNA TGTGCCAGCAGCCAAGCCAAGGGGTTGGAACTGTTTTTT. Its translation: CASSQAKGLELFF.

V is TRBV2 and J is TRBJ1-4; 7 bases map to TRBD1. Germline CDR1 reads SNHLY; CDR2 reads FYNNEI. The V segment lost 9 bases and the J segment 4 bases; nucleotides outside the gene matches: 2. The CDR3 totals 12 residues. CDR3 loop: CASGTDNEKLFF. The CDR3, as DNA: TGTGCCAGTGGGACAGATAATGAAAAACTGTTTTTT.